Described below is a single T cell receptor (beta chain) sequence and its context. The antigen remains unidentified. Prior to sequencing, the ViraFEST assay stimulated PBMC with viral peptide pools, which expanded the antigen-specific CD4+ T cells. Culture proceeded for about 11 days, and CD4+ T cells were then isolated. All vaccine recipients tested negative for nucleocapsid antibodies and had never contracted SARS-CoV-2 infection. Culturing of around 1.9 million PBMC per well took place with roughly 9.4 IU/ml IL-2 and approximately 9.1 ug/ml peptides. TCRdb's copy holds only in-frame clones and misses some; the assay was immunoSEQ multiplex PCR. The sample shows over 50,000 clones, roughly 76% of them seen only once. These data belong to a study of vaccination effects on CD4 cells after COVID-19. Study-wide context: Two-dose BNT162b2 or mRNA-1273 vaccination was given to participants. The study, taken as a whole, reports: Cross-reaction with common cold coronaviruses was seen in only 1 of 255 vaccine-induced clones from healthy vaccinees.

The V gene's germline CDR1 is SGHVS and CDR2 FNYEAQ. CDR3 length equals 15 residues. Losses at the gene ends were 4 bases for V and 5 bases for J; bases not matched to a gene: 6. The sequence was obtained from a human donor who received a COVID-19 vaccine. The chain is built from TRBV7-6 and TRBJ2-7, with 12 positions matching TRBD1. Source: CD4+ T cells from PBMCs cultured with HCoV-229E spike peptides, taken before COVID-19 vaccination. The CDR3 DNA sequence: TGTGCCAGCAGCTCCCTTGGGACAGGGGGCGACGAGCAGTACGTC. It yields the protein CASSSLGTGGDEQYV.